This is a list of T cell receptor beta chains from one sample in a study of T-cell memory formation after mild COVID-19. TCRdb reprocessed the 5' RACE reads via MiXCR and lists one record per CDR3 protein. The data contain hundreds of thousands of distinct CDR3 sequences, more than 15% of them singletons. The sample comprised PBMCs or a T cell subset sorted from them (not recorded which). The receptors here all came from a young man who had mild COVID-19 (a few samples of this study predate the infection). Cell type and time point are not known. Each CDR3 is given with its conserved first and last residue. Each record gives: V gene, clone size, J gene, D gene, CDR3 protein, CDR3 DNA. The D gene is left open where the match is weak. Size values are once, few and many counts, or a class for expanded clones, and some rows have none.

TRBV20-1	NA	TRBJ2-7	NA	CSASSDIKLYEQYF	TGCAGTGCTTCCTCAGACATAAAACTCTACGAGCAGTACTTC
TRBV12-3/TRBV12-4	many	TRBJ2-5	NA	CASSFSETQYF	TGTGCCAGCAGTTTTTCGGAGACCCAGTACTTC
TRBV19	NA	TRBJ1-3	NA	CASSLIGITPGNTIYF	TGTGCCAGTAGTCTTATCGGGATCACGCCCGGAAACACCATATATTTT
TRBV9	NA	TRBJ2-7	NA	CASSAQGQSYEQYF	TGTGCCAGCAGCGCCCAGGGACAATCCTACGAGCAGTACTTC
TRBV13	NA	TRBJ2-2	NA	CASSLKAGNTGELFF	TGTGCCAGCAGCTTAAAGGCAGGGAACACCGGGGAGCTGTTTTTT
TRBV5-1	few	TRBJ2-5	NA	CASSLAGPQETQYF	TGCGCCAGCAGCTTGGCTGGGCCCCAAGAGACCCAGTACTTC
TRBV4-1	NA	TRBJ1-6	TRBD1	CASSPEGSRGHREPYNSPLHF	TGCGCCAGCAGCCCCGAAGGGTCCAGGGGGCATAGGGAACCATATAATTCACCCCTCCACTTT
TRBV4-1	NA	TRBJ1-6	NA	CASSQDYRPNERSPLHF	TGCGCCAGCAGCCAAGATTACCGCCCGAACGAAAGATCACCCCTCCACTTT
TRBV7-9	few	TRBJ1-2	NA	CASRRGPGYTF	TGTGCCAGCAGGCGGGGCCCTGGCTACACCTTC
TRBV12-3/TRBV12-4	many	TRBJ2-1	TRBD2	CASTLGLAGVNEQFF	TGTGCCAGCACCCTCGGACTAGCGGGGGTTAATGAGCAGTTCTTC
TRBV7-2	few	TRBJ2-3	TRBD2	CASSLAPASGRSTDTQYF	TGTGCCAGCAGCTTAGCCCCGGCTAGCGGGCGTTCCACAGATACGCAGTATTTT
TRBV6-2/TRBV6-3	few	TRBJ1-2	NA	CASSSHFFSADGGYTF	TGTGCCAGCAGTTCCCACTTCTTTTCGGCGGACGGGGGCTACACCTTC
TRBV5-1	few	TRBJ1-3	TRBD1	CASSSSDRGGNTIYF	TGCGCCAGCAGCTCGTCAGACAGGGGTGGAAACACCATATATTTT
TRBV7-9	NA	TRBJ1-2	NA	CASSFGGVNYGYTF	TGTGCCAGCAGCTTCGGGGGGGTGAACTATGGCTACACCTTC
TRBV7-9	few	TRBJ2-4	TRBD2	CASSQKSGNAKNIQYF	TGTGCCAGCAGCCAAAAAAGCGGGAACGCCAAAAACATTCAGTACTTC
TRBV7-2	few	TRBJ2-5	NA	CASSFGGPTQYF	TGTGCCAGCAGCTTCGGGGGCCCGACCCAGTACTTC
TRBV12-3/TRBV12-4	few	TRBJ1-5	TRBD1	CASSGTGRPNQPQHF	TGTGCCAGCAGTGGGACAGGGAGGCCAAATCAGCCCCAGCATTTT
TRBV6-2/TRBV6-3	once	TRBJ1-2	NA	CASSYDAAGYTF	TGTGCCAGCAGTTACGACGCCGCCGGCTACACCTTC
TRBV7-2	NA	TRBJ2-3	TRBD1	CASRQQGLETDTQYF	TGTGCCAGCAGACAACAGGGGTTAGAGACAGATACGCAGTATTTT